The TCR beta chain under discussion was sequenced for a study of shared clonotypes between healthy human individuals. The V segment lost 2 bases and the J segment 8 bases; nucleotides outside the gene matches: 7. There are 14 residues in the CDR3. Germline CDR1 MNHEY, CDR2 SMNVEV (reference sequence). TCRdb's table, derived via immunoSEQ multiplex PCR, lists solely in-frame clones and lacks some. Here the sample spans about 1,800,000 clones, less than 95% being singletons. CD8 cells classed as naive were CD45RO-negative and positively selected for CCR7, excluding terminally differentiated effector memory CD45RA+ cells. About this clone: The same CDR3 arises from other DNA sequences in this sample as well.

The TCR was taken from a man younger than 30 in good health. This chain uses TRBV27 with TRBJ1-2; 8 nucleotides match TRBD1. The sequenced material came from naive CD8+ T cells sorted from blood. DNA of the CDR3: TGTGCCAGCAGTTTAGGGCAGGGGGCATGGGGCTACACCTTC. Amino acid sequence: CASSLGQGAWGYTF.